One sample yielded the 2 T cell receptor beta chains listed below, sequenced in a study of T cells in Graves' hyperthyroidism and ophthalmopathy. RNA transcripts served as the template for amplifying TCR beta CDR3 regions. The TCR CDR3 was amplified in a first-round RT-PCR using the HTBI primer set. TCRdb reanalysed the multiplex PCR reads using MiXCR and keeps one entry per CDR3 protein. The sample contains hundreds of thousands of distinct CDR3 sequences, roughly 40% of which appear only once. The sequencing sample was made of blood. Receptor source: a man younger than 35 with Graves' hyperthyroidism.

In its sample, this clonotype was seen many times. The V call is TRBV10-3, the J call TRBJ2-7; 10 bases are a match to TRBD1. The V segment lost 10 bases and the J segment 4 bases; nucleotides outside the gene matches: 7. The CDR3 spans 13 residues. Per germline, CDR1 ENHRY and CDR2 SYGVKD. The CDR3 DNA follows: TGTGCCACCAGAACGGGACAGGGGTACGAGCAGTACTTC. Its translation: CATRTGQGYEQYF.

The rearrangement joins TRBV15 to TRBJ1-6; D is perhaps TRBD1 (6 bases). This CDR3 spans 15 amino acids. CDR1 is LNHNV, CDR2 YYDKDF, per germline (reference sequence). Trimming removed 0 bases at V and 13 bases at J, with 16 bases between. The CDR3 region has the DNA TGTGCCACCAGCAGAGATTTCAGGGGTAAGCAGCCCCTCCACTTT. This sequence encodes CATSRDFRGKQPLHF.